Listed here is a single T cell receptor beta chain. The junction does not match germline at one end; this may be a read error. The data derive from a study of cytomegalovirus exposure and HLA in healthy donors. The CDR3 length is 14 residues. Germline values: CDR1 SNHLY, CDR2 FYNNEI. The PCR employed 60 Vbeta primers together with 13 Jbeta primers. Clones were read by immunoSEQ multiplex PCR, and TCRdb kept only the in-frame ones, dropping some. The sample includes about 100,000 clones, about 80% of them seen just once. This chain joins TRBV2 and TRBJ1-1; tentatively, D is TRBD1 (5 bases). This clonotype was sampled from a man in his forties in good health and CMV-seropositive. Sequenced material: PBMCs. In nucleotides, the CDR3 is TGTGCCAGCATTGAAAGAAGGGGGAACACTGAAGCTTTCTTT. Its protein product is CASIERRGNTEAFF.